A selection of T cell receptor beta chains follows, all from one sample in a study of blood T cell repertoires in COVID-19. The table came from immunoSEQ multiplex PCR; TCRdb's copy has only in-frame clones and leaves some out. The table has 70,000 to 85,000 clones, roughly 80% seen once. Sequencing input: peripheral blood. These receptors were collected from a woman of 80 years or more with acute or convalescent COVID-19. Each CDR3 is given with its conserved first and last residue. The D gene is left open where the match is weak. Clone size is not always given. Where it is, it says once, few, many or a class for expanded clones.

clone size	J gene	V gene	D gene	CDR3 DNA	CDR3 protein
.	TRBJ2-7	TRBV20-1	.	TGCAGTGCTCCGGACACCTACGAGCAGTACTTC	CSAPDTYEQYF
.	TRBJ1-6	TRBV7-2	TRBD1	TGTGCCAGCAGCTTACCTGGGACAGGGGGTTCACCCCTCCACTTT	CASSLPGTGGSPLHF
.	TRBJ2-3	TRBV7-9	.	TGTGCCAGCAGCTTAGAGGACACCGGGCGTACGCAGTATTTT	CASSLEDTGRTQYF
.	TRBJ2-7	TRBV9	TRBD2	TGTGCCAGCAGCCGGGGGGAGCGGGTGAGCTCCTACGAGCAGTACTTC	CASSRGERVSSYEQYF
.	TRBJ1-1	TRBV7-8	TRBD1	TGTGCCAGCAGAAGGACAGGGGGAACTGAAGCTTTCTTT	CASRRTGGTEAFF
few	TRBJ1-5	TRBV6-1	.	TGTGCCAGCAGTGAAGTAGAGAATCAGCCCCAGCATTTT	CASSEVENQPQHF
.	TRBJ1-5	TRBV7-3	.	TGTGCCAGCAGCAAAGGGAGTAATCAGCCCCAGCATTTT	CASSKGSNQPQHF
.	TRBJ1-1	TRBV18	TRBD1	TGTGCCAGCTCTCGTGACAGGGCGAGGGGGAACACTGAAGCTTTCTTT	CASSRDRARGNTEAFF
.	TRBJ1-2	TRBV11-2	TRBD1	TGTGCCAGCAGCCACGGGACAGGGGGCCCTAACTATGGCTACACCTTC	CASSHGTGGPNYGYTF
.	TRBJ2-3	TRBV6-4	TRBD2	TGTGCCAGCAGTGCTGGCGGGGGGCCGGCAGATACGCAGTATTTT	CASSAGGGPADTQYF
.	TRBJ2-2	TRBV28	TRBD1	TGTGCCAGCACCTATGGGACAGGGAACACCGGGGAGCTGTTTTTT	CASTYGTGNTGELFF
.	TRBJ1-1	TRBV6-5	.	TGTGCCAGCAGTCCCCTACAGGGTGTGGGTACTGAAGCTTTCTTT	CASSPLQGVGTEAFF
.	TRBJ1-3	TRBV14	TRBD1	TGTGCCAGCAGCCAACACAGGGGGCAGGTTGGAAACACCATATATTTT	CASSQHRGQVGNTIYF
.	TRBJ2-3	TRBV14	.	TGTGCCAGCAGCCCCGGGTCCACCCGGGATACGCAGTATTTT	CASSPGSTRDTQYF
.	TRBJ2-1	TRBV6-5	TRBD2	TGTGCCAGCAGTTTTAGCGGGGGGGCCGCCGGTGAGCAGTTCTTC	CASSFSGGAAGEQFF
.	TRBJ2-7	TRBV5-1	TRBD1	TGCGCCAGCGGCCGGGACAGGGGGTTCGACGAGCAGTACTTC	CASGRDRGFDEQYF
.	TRBJ1-2	TRBV18	.	TGTGCCAGCTCACCTAAGGAGTCACAGGTGTCTTTTGGCTACACCTTC	CASSPKESQVSFGYTF
.	TRBJ1-2	TRBV2	.	TGTGCCAGCAAAGGATCAGGGGCAGGTGGCTACACCTTC	CASKGSGAGGYTF
.	TRBJ2-5	TRBV3-1/TRBV3-2	.	TGTGCCAGCAGCCAAGGCGCCACCTCGGGACAAGAGACCCAGTACTTC	CASSQGATSGQETQYF
.	TRBJ1-4	TRBV5-4	.	TGTGCCAGCAGCCCCCTAGGGGCAACTAATGAAAAACTGTTTTTT	CASSPLGATNEKLFF
few	TRBJ1-2	TRBV7-9	.	TGTGCCAGCAGCTTGGTCAATAGGGGCCCAATCAACTATGGCTACACCTTC	CASSLVNRGPINYGYTF
.	TRBJ1-4	TRBV12-5	.	TGTGCTAGTGGTTTGGTAGACGGCCGGGTAAGAAGTCTTGCAACTAATGAAAAACTGTTTTTT	CASGLVDGRVRSLATNEKLFF
few	TRBJ1-2	TRBV30	.	TGTGCCTGGAGTGTAATGGGGAGTGGTGGCTACACCTTC	CAWSVMGSGGYTF
.	TRBJ2-1	TRBV18	TRBD1	TGTGCCAGCTCACCCCTTCATGGGGACAGGGGAGGCAATGAGCAGTTCTTC	CASSPLHGDRGGNEQFF
.	TRBJ1-4	TRBV7-2	TRBD1	TGTGCCAGCAGCGAACAGGGGACCGCTAATGAAAAACTGTTTTTT	CASSEQGTANEKLFF
.	TRBJ2-7	TRBV6-5	TRBD1	TGTGCCAGCAGCCAGACAGGGGTGAGCTCCTACGAGCAGTACTTC	CASSQTGVSSYEQYF
.	TRBJ2-4	TRBV25-1	.	TGTGCCAGCAGTGCCGTCCAGGGGACAAAAAACATTCAGTACTTC	CASSAVQGTKNIQYF
once	TRBJ2-7	TRBV6-5	.	TGTGCCAGCAGTTACTCGGGCCCGCGGGTTGTCGAGCAGTACTTC	CASSYSGPRVVEQYF
.	TRBJ1-6	TRBV5-1	TRBD1	TGCGCCAGCAGCCCGATGACAGGGGGTAATTCACCCCTCCACTTT	CASSPMTGGNSPLHF
.	TRBJ2-2	TRBV11-2	.	TGTGCCAGCGGAATACGGGTCCTCCAGAACACCGGGGAGCTGTTTTTT	CASGIRVLQNTGELFF
.	TRBJ2-2	TRBV2	TRBD1	TGTGCCAGCCAGGACAGGGGAAGAGGGGAGCTGTTTTTT	CASQDRGRGELFF
.	TRBJ1-2	TRBV14	.	TGTGCCAGCAGCCAAGATGCGGGGGGAAACTATGGCTACACCTTC	CASSQDAGGNYGYTF
few	TRBJ1-2	TRBV7-2	TRBD1	TGTGCCAGCAGCTCGCCCACACAGGGGGCGCAAGGCTACACCTTC	CASSSPTQGAQGYTF
.	TRBJ1-2	TRBV28	TRBD1	TGTGCCAGCAGTTCCGGACAGGGTCGGGACTATGGCTACACCTTC	CASSSGQGRDYGYTF
.	TRBJ1-2	TRBV18	.	TGTGCCAGCTCACCACCGGCTCGCGGTACAGGGTTCCAAAGTAACTATGGCTACACCTTC	CASSPPARGTGFQSNYGYTF
once	TRBJ2-2	TRBV11-3	TRBD1	TGTGCCAGCAGCCCTGGACAGGGGGCCGGGGAGCTGTTTTTT	CASSPGQGAGELFF
.	TRBJ1-5	TRBV5-6	.	TGTGCCAGCAGCTTGGCTGGACTCCTAAGCAATCAGCCCCAGCATTTT	CASSLAGLLSNQPQHF
.	TRBJ2-5	TRBV18	.	TGTGCCAGCTCAACGGGACTCCGCGGAGAGACCCAGTACTTC	CASSTGLRGETQYF
.	TRBJ2-5	TRBV4-2	TRBD2	TGTGCCAGCAGCCAAGGGGTAGCGGGGGGGGAAAGAGACCAGTACTTC	CASSQGVAGGERDQYF
.	TRBJ1-4	TRBV11-2	TRBD1	TGTGCCAGCAGCTTAGATACAGGGGGGAATGAAAAACTGTTTTTT	CASSLDTGGNEKLFF
.	TRBJ1-5	TRBV3-1/TRBV3-2	.	TGTGCCAGCAGCCATAACTCACCGGTGGCGGGCAATCAGCCCCAGCATTTT	CASSHNSPVAGNQPQHF
.	TRBJ2-7	TRBV5-4	.	TGTGCCAGCAGTCGTGGTGGCGGCTACGAGCAGTACTTC	CASSRGGGYEQYF
.	TRBJ1-1	TRBV6-2/TRBV6-3	.	TGTGCCAGCAGCCCCACTCCCCCTTTGTGGACTGAAGCTTTCTTT	CASSPTPPLWTEAFF
once	TRBJ2-5	TRBV10-3	.	TGTGCCATCAAGCCCCAACCGGGGCAAGAGACCCAGTACTTC	CAIKPQPGQETQYF
.	TRBJ2-5	TRBV4-2	TRBD2	TGTGCCAGCAGCCAAGGGTTGGGACTAGCGGGGGGCTCCGTTCAAGAGACCCAGTACTTC	CASSQGLGLAGGSVQETQYF